This T cell receptor beta chain was recorded in a study of identical twins. This CDR3 comprises 20 residues. Germline CDR1 SGHTA, CDR2 FQGTGA. V was pared by 3 bases and J by 0 bases, with 24 bases between. Points from the study as a whole: These conclusions were based on statistical analysis (cross-sectional, not following the same donors). Cord blood's abundant beta clonotypes had fewer insertions, unlike memory repertoires.

Worth noting for this clonotype: Its specificity is unknown.

TCRdb independently ran MiXCR on the 5' RACE reads; one entry per CDR3 protein. The table shows around 670,000 distinct CDR3 sequences, with around 6% occurring only once. This TCR was sampled from a man between 18 and 35 years old in good health. The rearrangement uses TRBV7-3 and TRBJ2-1; possibly TRBD2 for D (6 bases). The sequencing input was naive T cells sorted from blood. The CDR3 sequence: CASSFVGSPVAANSYNEQFF. CDR3 DNA sequence: TGTGCCAGCAGCTTCGTCGGGAGCCCCGTAGCGGCGAACTCCTACAATGAGCAGTTCTTC.